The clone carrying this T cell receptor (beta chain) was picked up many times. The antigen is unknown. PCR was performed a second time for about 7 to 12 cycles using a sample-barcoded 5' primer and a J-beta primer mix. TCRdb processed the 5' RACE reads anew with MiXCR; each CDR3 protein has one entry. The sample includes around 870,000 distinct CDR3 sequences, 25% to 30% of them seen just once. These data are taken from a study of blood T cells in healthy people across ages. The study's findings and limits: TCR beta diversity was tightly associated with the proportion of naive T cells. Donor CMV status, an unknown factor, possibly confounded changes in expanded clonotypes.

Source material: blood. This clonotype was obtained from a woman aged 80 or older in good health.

The DNA for the CDR3 is TGTGCCAGCAGCCAAGTGGGGTGGCAGTTCTTC. Amino acid sequence: CASSQVGWQFF. The rearrangement uses TRBV14 and TRBJ2-1; no clear D gene. There are 11 residues in the CDR3. Trimming stripped 1 base from V and 12 bases from J, with 7 bases between. Germline loops: CDR1 SGHDN, CDR2 FVKESK.